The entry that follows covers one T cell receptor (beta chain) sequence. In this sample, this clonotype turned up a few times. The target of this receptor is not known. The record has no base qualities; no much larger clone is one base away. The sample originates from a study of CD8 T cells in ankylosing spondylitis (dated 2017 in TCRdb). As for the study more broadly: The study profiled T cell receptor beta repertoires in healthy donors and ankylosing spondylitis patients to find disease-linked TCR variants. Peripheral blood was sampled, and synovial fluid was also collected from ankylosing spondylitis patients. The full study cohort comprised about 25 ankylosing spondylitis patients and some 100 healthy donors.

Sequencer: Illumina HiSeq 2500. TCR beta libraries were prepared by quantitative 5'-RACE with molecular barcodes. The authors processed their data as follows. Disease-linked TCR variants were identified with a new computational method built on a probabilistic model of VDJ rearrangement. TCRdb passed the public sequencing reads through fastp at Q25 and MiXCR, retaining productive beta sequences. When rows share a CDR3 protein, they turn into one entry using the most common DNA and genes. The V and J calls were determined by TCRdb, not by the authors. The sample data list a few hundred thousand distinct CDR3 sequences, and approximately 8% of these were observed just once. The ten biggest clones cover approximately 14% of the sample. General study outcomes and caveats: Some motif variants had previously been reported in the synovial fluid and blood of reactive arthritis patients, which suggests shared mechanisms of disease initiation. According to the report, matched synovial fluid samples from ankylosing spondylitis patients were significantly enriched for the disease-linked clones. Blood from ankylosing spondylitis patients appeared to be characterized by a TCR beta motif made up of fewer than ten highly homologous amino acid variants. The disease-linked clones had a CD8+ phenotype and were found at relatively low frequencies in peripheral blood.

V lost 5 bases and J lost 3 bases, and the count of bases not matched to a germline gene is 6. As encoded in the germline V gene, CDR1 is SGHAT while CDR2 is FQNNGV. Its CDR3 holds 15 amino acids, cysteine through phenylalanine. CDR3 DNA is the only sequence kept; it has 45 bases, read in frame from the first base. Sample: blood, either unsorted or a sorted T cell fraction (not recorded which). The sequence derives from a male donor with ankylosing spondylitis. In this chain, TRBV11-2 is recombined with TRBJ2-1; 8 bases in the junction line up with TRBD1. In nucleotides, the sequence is TGTGCCAGCAGCGTCCAGGGGGCTTTCTACAATGAGCAGTTCTTC. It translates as CASSVQGAFYNEQFF.